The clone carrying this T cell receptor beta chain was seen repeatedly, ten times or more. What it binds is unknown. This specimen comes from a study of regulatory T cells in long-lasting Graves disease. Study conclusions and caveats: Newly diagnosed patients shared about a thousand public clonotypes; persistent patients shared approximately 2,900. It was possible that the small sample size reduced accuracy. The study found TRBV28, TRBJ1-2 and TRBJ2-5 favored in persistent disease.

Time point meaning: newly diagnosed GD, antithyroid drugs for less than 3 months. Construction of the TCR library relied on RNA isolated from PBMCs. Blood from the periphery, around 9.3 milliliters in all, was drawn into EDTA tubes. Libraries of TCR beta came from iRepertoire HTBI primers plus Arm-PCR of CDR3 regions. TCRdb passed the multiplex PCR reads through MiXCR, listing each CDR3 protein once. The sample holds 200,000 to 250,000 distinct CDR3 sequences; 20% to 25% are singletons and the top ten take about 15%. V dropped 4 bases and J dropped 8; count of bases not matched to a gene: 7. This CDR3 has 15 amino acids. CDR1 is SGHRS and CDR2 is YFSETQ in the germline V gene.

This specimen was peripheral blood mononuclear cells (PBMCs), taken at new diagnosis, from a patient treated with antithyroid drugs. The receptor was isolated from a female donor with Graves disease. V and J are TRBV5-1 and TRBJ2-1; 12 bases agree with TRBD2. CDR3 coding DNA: TGCGCCAGCAGCCGTGGGGCTAGCGGGGGGGATGAGCAGTTCTTC. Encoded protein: CASSRGASGGDEQFF.